These T cell receptor beta chains were read from a single sample in a study of blood T cell repertoires in COVID-19. Sequencing used immunoSEQ multiplex PCR; TCRdb keeps in-frame clones, though not all of them. The sample lists roughly 250,000 clones; around 82% were seen once. Sequenced material: peripheral blood. The receptors here all came from a human donor with COVID-19, enrolled during active disease. The donor label of this sample is uncertain. Each CDR3 is given with its conserved first and last residue. The D gene is left open where the match is weak. The size entry is marked missing in some rows and otherwise reads once, few, many or a size class.

D gene | J gene | V gene | clone size | CDR3 protein | CDR3 DNA
. | TRBJ1-5 | TRBV7-3 | . | CASSLKGDQPQHF | TGTGCCAGCAGCTTAAAAGGGGATCAGCCCCAGCATTTT
. | TRBJ1-1 | TRBV7-9 | . | CASSLSRASQGAFF | TGTGCCAGCAGCTTATCACGGGCTTCGCAGGGAGCTTTCTTT
. | TRBJ1-3 | TRBV28 | . | CASSSLQGSGNTIYF | TGTGCCAGCAGTTCCTTACAGGGTTCTGGAAACACCATATATTTT
. | TRBJ2-1 | TRBV12-2 | . | CASRSPGRERLNEQFF | TGTGCAAGTCGTTCTCCTGGTCGGGAGCGTTTAAATGAGCAGTTCTTC
. | TRBJ2-7 | TRBV19 | . | CASSTREEQYF | TGTGCCAGTAGTACCCGGGAAGAGCAGTACTTC
TRBD1 | TRBJ2-7 | TRBV6-5 | . | CASTLDRGMEQYF | TGTGCCAGCACCCTGGACAGGGGGATGGAGCAGTACTTC
. | TRBJ2-1 | TRBV11-3 | . | CASSITQGFNEQFF | TGTGCCAGCAGCATAACACAGGGATTTAATGAGCAGTTCTTC
TRBD1 | TRBJ1-1 | TRBV6-6 | . | CASTPNPDRASEAFF | TGTGCCAGCACCCCAAACCCAGACAGGGCTTCTGAAGCTTTCTTT
TRBD1 | TRBJ2-1 | TRBV5-1 | . | CASSPIGTGHNEQFF | TGCGCCAGCAGCCCCATAGGGACAGGGCACAATGAGCAGTTCTTC
. | TRBJ1-4 | TRBV30 | . | CAWSETGYTNEKLFF | TGTGCCTGGAGTGAGACAGGATACACTAATGAAAAACTGTTTTTT
TRBD1 | TRBJ1-2 | TRBV9 | few | CASSLARGQGYGYTF | TGTGCCAGCAGCCTGGCCAGGGGACAGGGGTATGGCTACACCTTC
. | TRBJ1-3 | TRBV7-2 | . | CASSQNPGNSGNTVYF | TGTGCCAGCAGCCAAAACCCAGGGAACTCTGGAAACACCGTATATTTT